This is a list of T cell receptor beta chains from one sample in a study of T cell responses to AZD1222 COVID-19 vaccine. The table came from immunoSEQ multiplex PCR; TCRdb's copy has only in-frame clones and leaves some out. Of about 99,000 clones in the sample, over 85% were seen once. This specimen was peripheral blood, taken on day 0 of AZD1222 vaccination. Source of these receptors: an adult in good health. Each CDR3 is given with its conserved first and last residue. Fields, in order: D gene, J gene, clone size, V gene, CDR3 protein, CDR3 DNA. The D gene is left open where the match is weak. Where a row states a size, it is once, few, many or the class of an expanded clone; other rows omit it.

d_gene: NA
j_gene: TRBJ2-5
abundance: NA
v_gene: TRBV19
CDR3aa: CASSMQTQETQYF
CDR3nt: TGTGCCAGTAGTATGCAAACTCAAGAGACCCAGTACTTC

d_gene: NA
j_gene: TRBJ1-6
abundance: once
v_gene: TRBV21-1
CDR3aa: CASCHPPQGARRYENSPLHF
CDR3nt: TGTGCCAGCTGTCATCCGCCCCAGGGGGCGCGCCGGTATGAAAATTCACCCCTCCACTTT

d_gene: NA
j_gene: TRBJ1-1
abundance: NA
v_gene: TRBV3-1/TRBV3-2
CDR3aa: CASSPGGGRSTEAFF
CDR3nt: TGTGCCAGCAGCCCTGGTGGGGGGCGATCCACTGAAGCTTTCTTT

d_gene: NA
j_gene: TRBJ2-1
abundance: NA
v_gene: TRBV5-5
CDR3aa: CASSRYQTQPGNEQFF
CDR3nt: TGTGCCAGCAGCCGGTACCAGACCCAACCGGGCAATGAGCAGTTCTTC

d_gene: NA
j_gene: TRBJ1-3
abundance: NA
v_gene: TRBV4-3
CDR3aa: CASSQDVSGGTGNTIYF
CDR3nt: TGCGCCAGCAGCCAAGATGTATCGGGGGGAACTGGAAACACCATATATTTT

d_gene: NA
j_gene: TRBJ2-5
abundance: NA
v_gene: TRBV7-2
CDR3aa: CASSFRRQETQYF
CDR3nt: TGTGCCAGCAGCTTCCGAAGACAAGAGACCCAGTACTTC

d_gene: NA
j_gene: TRBJ1-2
abundance: NA
v_gene: TRBV3-1/TRBV3-2
CDR3aa: CASSQTFSSGYTF
CDR3nt: TGTGCCAGCAGCCAAACCTTCAGCAGTGGCTACACCTTC

d_gene: NA
j_gene: TRBJ2-7
abundance: NA
v_gene: TRBV30
CDR3aa: CAWSVLTGGGSYEQYF
CDR3nt: TGTGCCTGGAGTGTATTGACAGGAGGTGGCTCCTACGAGCAGTACTTC

d_gene: TRBD2
j_gene: TRBJ2-5
abundance: NA
v_gene: TRBV4-2
CDR3aa: CASSQELAGGYQETQYF
CDR3nt: TGTGCCAGCAGCCAAGAATTGGCCGGGGGGTACCAAGAGACCCAGTACTTC

d_gene: NA
j_gene: TRBJ1-3
abundance: NA
v_gene: TRBV6-2/TRBV6-3
CDR3aa: CASSSGRDSGNTIYF
CDR3nt: TGTGCCAGCAGTTCGGGACGGGACTCTGGAAACACCATATATTTT

d_gene: TRBD1
j_gene: TRBJ1-5
abundance: NA
v_gene: TRBV4-2
CDR3aa: CASSQDPDRTNQPQHF
CDR3nt: TGTGCCAGCAGCCAAGACCCGGACAGGACGAATCAGCCCCAGCATTTT

d_gene: NA
j_gene: TRBJ1-6
abundance: NA
v_gene: TRBV5-4
CDR3aa: CASSPGRAYNSPLHF
CDR3nt: TGTGCCAGCAGCCCCGGGAGGGCTTATAATTCACCCCTCCACTTT

d_gene: NA
j_gene: TRBJ2-4
abundance: NA
v_gene: TRBV3-1/TRBV3-2
CDR3aa: CASSQGRTPIQYF
CDR3nt: TGTGCCAGCAGCCAAGGGCGGACACCTATTCAGTACTTC

d_gene: NA
j_gene: TRBJ1-3
abundance: once
v_gene: TRBV6-5
CDR3aa: CASSVVSGNTIYF
CDR3nt: TGTGCCAGCAGCGTAGTCTCTGGAAACACCATATATTTT

d_gene: NA
j_gene: TRBJ2-7
abundance: NA
v_gene: TRBV7-6
CDR3aa: CASSLGPRGFGYEQYF
CDR3nt: TGTGCCAGCAGCTTAGGGCCGAGAGGCTTCGGATACGAGCAGTACTTC

d_gene: NA
j_gene: TRBJ1-5
abundance: once
v_gene: TRBV5-8
CDR3aa: CASSLEALQPQHF
CDR3nt: TGTGCCAGCAGCTTAGAGGCGCTTCAGCCCCAGCATTTT

d_gene: NA
j_gene: TRBJ1-6
abundance: NA
v_gene: TRBV6-5
CDR3aa: CASSYTNSPLHF
CDR3nt: TGTGCCAGCAGTTACACTAATTCACCCCTCCACTTT

d_gene: NA
j_gene: TRBJ2-3
abundance: NA
v_gene: TRBV11-3
CDR3aa: CASSLSASTDTQYF
CDR3nt: TGTGCCAGCAGCCTATCTGCTAGCACAGATACGCAGTATTTT

d_gene: NA
j_gene: TRBJ2-2
abundance: NA
v_gene: TRBV9
CDR3aa: CASSVATGISTGELFF
CDR3nt: TGTGCCAGCAGCGTAGCTACCGGGATTAGCACCGGGGAGCTGTTTTTT

d_gene: TRBD1
j_gene: TRBJ2-4
abundance: once
v_gene: TRBV6-2/TRBV6-3
CDR3aa: CASSYSGQGALAKNIQYF
CDR3nt: TGTGCCAGCAGTTATTCCGGACAGGGGGCACTAGCCAAAAACATTCAGTACTTC

d_gene: NA
j_gene: TRBJ2-7
abundance: NA
v_gene: TRBV4-2
CDR3aa: CASSQEPSSYEQYF
CDR3nt: TGTGCCAGCAGCCAGGAGCCTAGCTCCTACGAGCAGTACTTC

d_gene: NA
j_gene: TRBJ1-1
abundance: once
v_gene: TRBV30
CDR3aa: CAWSITLLGEAFF
CDR3nt: TGTGCCTGGAGTATCACCCTACTCGGGGAAGCTTTCTTT

d_gene: TRBD2
j_gene: TRBJ2-1
abundance: NA
v_gene: TRBV6-2/TRBV6-3
CDR3aa: CASSYSGLAGYNEQFF
CDR3nt: TGTGCCAGCAGTTACTCTGGACTAGCAGGATACAATGAGCAGTTCTTC

d_gene: TRBD1
j_gene: TRBJ2-7
abundance: NA
v_gene: TRBV3-1/TRBV3-2
CDR3aa: CASRNAGTGDYEQYF
CDR3nt: TGTGCCAGCAGGAACGCCGGGACAGGAGACTACGAGCAGTACTTC

d_gene: NA
j_gene: TRBJ1-6
abundance: NA
v_gene: TRBV5-6
CDR3aa: CASSWNGGSSYNSPLHF
CDR3nt: TGTGCCAGCAGCTGGAACGGGGGAAGCTCCTATAATTCACCCCTCCACTTT

d_gene: NA
j_gene: TRBJ2-5
abundance: NA
v_gene: TRBV6-2/TRBV6-3
CDR3aa: CASSYSGPQETQYF
CDR3nt: TGTGCCAGCAGTTACTCGGGACCACAAGAGACCCAGTACTTC

d_gene: TRBD1
j_gene: TRBJ1-1
abundance: NA
v_gene: TRBV2
CDR3aa: CASSLQGARLNTEAFF
CDR3nt: TGTGCCAGCAGTTTACAGGGGGCTAGGTTGAACACTGAAGCTTTCTTT

d_gene: TRBD1
j_gene: TRBJ1-2
abundance: NA
v_gene: TRBV5-4
CDR3aa: CASSNGTVSFNYGYTF
CDR3nt: TGTGCCAGCAGCAATGGGACAGTCTCATTTAACTATGGCTACACCTTC